Following are 6 T cell receptor beta chains from one sample sequenced in a study of OX40 agonist ivuxolimab in advanced cancers. Libraries were prepared by immunoSEQ multiplex PCR; TCRdb keeps only in-frame clonotypes and omits some of them. The sample holds under 40,000 clones; 81% are singletons and the top ten take about 1.3%. Sequenced material: CD4+ or CD8+ T cells sorted from blood, taken in a trial of the OX40 agonist ivuxolimab. The receptors derive from an adult with an advanced solid tumor such as melanoma, head and neck, liver or kidney cancer.

The V gene is TRBV9, the J gene TRBJ2-6; 7 positions agree with TRBD2. Unmatched junction bases numbered 3, after V lost 3 bases and J lost 12 bases. The germline V gene encodes CDR1 SGDLS and CDR2 YYNGEE. The CDR3 contains 12 residues. The DNA of the CDR3 is TGTGCCAGCAGCGCGACTAGCCTCGTCCTGACTTTC. Its translation is CASSATSLVLTF.

This chain joins TRBV7-9 and TRBJ2-2, with a weak D call TRBD2 (6 bases). CDR3 length equals 15 residues. Germline V gene data show CDR1 as SEHNR and CDR2 as FQNEAQ (reference sequence). Trimming took off 2 bases at V and 4 bases at J, with 11 bases between the two ends. The CDR3 spells CASSLRMEGTGELFF. The CDR3 DNA sequence: TGTGCCAGCAGCTTACGCATGGAGGGCACCGGGGAGCTGTTTTTT.

About this clone: The CDR3 does not end in the conserved phenylalanine or tryptophan, so this is likely a read error. No DNA is shown, since the ends of the CDR3 on it are uncertain; the CDR3 is the one TCRdb lists. The chain is built from TRBV10-3 and TRBJ2-7; the table assigns TRBD1, which was not confirmed against the DNA. Termini included, the CDR3 measures 14 amino acids. The germline V gene has CDR1 ENHRY and CDR2 SYGVKD. This chain's CDR3 is CAISPAYQPGQGAI.

This clone turned up a few times. The chain couples TRBV4-2 to TRBJ1-1, with D possibly being TRBD1 (5 bases). CDR3 length equals 14 residues. V lost 10 bases and J lost 4, with 19 bases in between. Germline V lookup: CDR1 LGHNA, CDR2 YNFKEQ. The CDR3 DNA sequence: TGTGCCACAGAGGGATCAGGGACGGGCACTGAAGCTTTCTTT. Protein product: CATEGSGTGTEAFF.

In nucleotides, the CDR3 is TGCGCCAGCAGCTTGCGTGGGGGCGTGGATGGGGCCAACGTCCTGACTTTC. It codes for CASSLRGGVDGANVLTF. V and J are TRBV5-1 and TRBJ2-6; tentatively, D is TRBD1 (6 bases). Between the trimmed V and J ends, which lost 1 base and 3 bases, there was a span of 14 bases. The CDR3 sequence is 17 residues long. Germline V gene data show CDR1 as SGHRS and CDR2 as YFSETQ.

This clone occurred once. The J gene is TRBJ2-7, the V gene TRBV28; TRBD1 matches 9 bases. CDR3 length: 16 amino acids. Germline-derived CDR1 and CDR2 are MDHEN and SYDVKM. V dropped 6 bases and J dropped 5; count of bases not matched to a gene: 14. CDR3 amino acids: CASRLRGGQGDHEQYF. The CDR3 nucleotides are TGTGCCAGCAGACTTAGGGGGGGACAGGGTGACCACGAGCAGTACTTC.